The entry below describes one TCR beta chain. Its matching antigen is unknown. The data are from a study of long-term antiretroviral therapy in people with HIV. Overall study findings and caveats: The study found narrower CDR3 length ranges in HIV repertoires than in controls.

The germline gives CDR1 SNHLY, CDR2 FYNNEI. V gave up 4 bases and J gave up 6 bases; unmatched junction bases: 9. The CDR3 has 15 amino acids. A v3.0 immunoSEQ assay was performed at survey level. Sequencing was performed with immunoSEQ multiplex PCR; in TCRdb, only in-frame clones are kept and a portion is missing. Of about 7,000 clones listed, approximately 79% are singletons. The TCR was taken from a man between 35 and 55 years old with HIV. V usage is TRBV2 and J usage is TRBJ2-4, with TRBD2 matching 7 bases. Here the sequenced sample was unsorted PBMCs, taken 1.1 years after starting antiretroviral therapy. CDR3 bases: TGTGCCAGCAGTGCCTCAAGGGCGGGGGTAAACATTCAGTACTTC. Its translation is CASSASRAGVNIQYF.